A single sample is the source of the 20 T cell receptor beta chains below, sequenced in a study of radiation and T cells in renal cell carcinoma. Time point noted: baseline pretreatment blood. The treatment: 15 Gy SBRT to primary tumor, nephrectomy 4 weeks later. TCRdb's copy holds only in-frame clones and misses some; the assay was immunoSEQ multiplex PCR. The sample holds about 91,000 clones, about 79% seen once. The sequencing used blood, collected from a patient whose treatment included radiotherapy and nephrectomy. The receptors stem from a man in his 60s with renal cell carcinoma.

This chain links TRBV18 with TRBJ1-2; possible D gene TRBD1, 6 bases. With 4 bases removed from V and 5 bases from J, the gap between germline ends came to 17 bases. The germline CDR1 and CDR2 sequences are KGHSH and LQKENI. CDR3 length: 15 amino acids. The CDR3, as DNA: TGTGCCAGCTCACAAAACCGGGACACCCCTTATGGCTACACCTTC. As protein: CASSQNRDTPYGYTF.

The J gene is TRBJ2-3, the V gene TRBV10-3, with D possibly TRBD2 on 7 matching bases. The V and J ends lost 7 bases and 1 base respectively, with 12 bases between them. The CDR3 spans 14 residues. Germline values: CDR1 ENHRY, CDR2 SYGVKD. The CDR3 loop is CAITGGYGTDTQYF. Here the CDR3 DNA reads TGTGCCATCACGGGGGGCTACGGCACAGATACGCAGTATTTT.

The genes are TRBV15 and TRBJ1-5; unclear D gene. V gave up 0 bases and J gave up 7 bases, with 4 bases separating them. The CDR3 spans 12 residues. The germline CDR1 and CDR2 sequences are LNHNV and YYDKDF (reference sequence). The DNA for the CDR3 is TGTGCCACCAGCAGAGATCAACAGCCCCAGCATTTT. It specifies CATSRDQQPQHF.

V is TRBV25-1 and J is TRBJ1-4; D is perhaps TRBD1 (6 bases). This CDR3 contains 14 residues. The germline V gene has CDR1 MGHDK and CDR2 SYGVNS. V was cut by 1 base and J by 8 bases, with 11 bases left in between. CDR3 amino acids: CASSESRGGEKLFF. The DNA for the CDR3 is TGTGCCAGCAGTGAATCCAGGGGTGGCGAAAAACTGTTTTTT.

The rearrangement uses TRBV10-2 and TRBJ2-7; D not resolved. This CDR3 is built from 12 residues. CDR1 is WSHSY, CDR2 SAAADI, per germline. The germline V and J ends were trimmed by 3 bases and 6 bases, with 9 bases remaining between them. The CDR3: CASSERFFEQYF. The CDR3, as DNA: TGCGCCAGCAGTGAAAGATTTTTCGAGCAGTACTTC.

J is TRBJ2-2 and V is TRBV14; D is uncertain. CDR1 SGHDN and CDR2 FVKESK come from the germline V gene. The CDR3 spans 14 residues. The V end was cut by 0 bases, the J end by 5 bases, with 7 bases between. The DNA for the CDR3 is TGTGCCAGCAGCCAAGATGGACCGACCGGGGAGCTGTTTTTT. It is translated as CASSQDGPTGELFF.

The chain uses TRBV5-1 and TRBJ2-2; 7 bases align to TRBD1. CDR3 length: 17 amino acids. With 2 bases clipped from V and 2 bases from J, the junction kept 9 bases outside the gene matches. Germline assignment: CDR1 SGHRS and CDR2 YFSETQ. CDR3 residues: CASSLIGAGGNTGELFF. In DNA, the CDR3 is TGCGCCAGCAGCTTAATCGGGGCAGGGGGTAACACCGGGGAGCTGTTTTTT. The full variable domain, completed using reference TRBV5-1 and TRBJ2-2, is KAGVTQTPRYLIKTRGQQVTLSCSPISGHRSVSWYQQTPGQGLQFLFEYFSETQRNKGNFPGRFSGRQFSNSRSEMNVSTLELGDSALYLCASSLIGAGGNTGELFFGEGSRLTVL.

This clone was picked up a small number of times. The CDR3 nucleotides read TGTGCCAGTAGTATAAAAGCGGCGACCTACAATGAGCAGTTCTTC. Protein product: CASSIKAATYNEQFF. J is TRBJ2-1 and V is TRBV19; tentatively, D is TRBD2 (5 bases). The CDR3 length is 15 residues. Trimming removed 2 bases at V and 2 bases at J, with 10 bases between. The V gene's germline CDR1 is LNHDA and CDR2 SQIVND (reference sequence).

The genes are TRBV5-6 and TRBJ1-2; D not resolved. The CDR3 length is 12 residues. V lost 0 bases, J lost 7 bases, and 7 bases lay in between. From germline, CDR1 is SGHDT and CDR2 YYEEEE. The CDR3 is CASSLGMSGYTF. The CDR3 DNA is TGTGCCAGCAGCTTGGGGATGAGTGGCTACACCTTC.

This clone turned up a few times. CDR3 sequence reads: CASSLFGVGETQYF. CDR3 nucleotides: TGTGCCAGCAGCTTATTCGGGGTCGGGGAGACCCAGTACTTC. The chain has TRBV7-9 and TRBJ2-5; tentative D call: TRBD2 (5 bases). This CDR3 has 14 amino acids. Germline V gene data show CDR1 as SEHNR and CDR2 as FQNEAQ (reference sequence). The V gene lost 2 bases and the J gene lost 5 bases, with 12 bases spanning the gap. The full variable domain, completed using reference TRBV7-9 and TRBJ2-5, is DTGVSQNPRHKITKRGQNVTFRCDPISEHNRLYWYRQTLGQGPEFLTYFQNEAQLEKSRLLSDRFSAERPKGSFSTLEIQRTEQGDSAMYLCASSLFGVGETQYFGPGTRLLVL.

This clone was found once. One end of the junction varies from germline; a read error may be responsible. The rearrangement joins TRBV7-7 to TRBJ2-1, with D possibly being TRBD2 (8 bases). This CDR3 comprises 17 residues. Germline loops: CDR1 SSHAT, CDR2 FNYEAQ (reference sequence). The DNA of the CDR3 is TGTGCCACCAGCCCGATAGCGGGACAGCGAGGGTACAATGAGCAGTTCTTC. Translated, it gives CATSPIAGQRGYNEQFF. Complete variable domain (other parts from reference TRBV7-7 and TRBJ2-1): GAGVSQSPRYKVTKRGQDVTLRCDPISSHATLYWYQQALGQGPEFLTYFNYEAQPDKSGLPSDRFSAERPEGSISTLTIQRTEQRDSAMYRCATSPIAGQRGYNEQFFGPGTRLTVL.

The genes are TRBV4-3 and TRBJ2-2, with 9 bases matching TRBD2. CDR3 size: 16 residues. Germline-derived CDR1 and CDR2 are LGHNA and YSLEER. V was pared by 1 base and J by 3 bases, with 3 bases of the junction left unmatched. The CDR3 is CASSQAVAGDTGELFF. In DNA, the CDR3 is TGCGCCAGCAGCCAAGCGGTAGCGGGGGACACCGGGGAGCTGTTTTTT.

V gene TRBV27 combines with J gene TRBJ2-7; 9 bases align to TRBD2. V was pared by 7 bases and J by 4 bases, with 11 bases of the junction left unmatched. The CDR3 length is 15 residues. Looked up from germline, CDR1 is MNHEY and CDR2 is SMNVEV (reference sequence). As DNA, the CDR3 is TGTGCCAGCAAAAGGGCGGGAGGGCGAGCGTACGAGCAGTACTTC. Translated, it gives CASKRAGGRAYEQYF.

The table lists this clone with a few counts. The J gene is TRBJ2-1, the V gene TRBV4-3; D is ambiguous. Trimming left V 0 bases short and J 5 bases short, with 14 bases between. Germline V gives CDR1 LGHNA, CDR2 YSLEER. The CDR3 is 16 amino acids. CDR3 in amino acids: CASSQDTLVRNNEQFF. The CDR3 DNA reads as TGCGCCAGCAGCCAAGATACGCTGGTCCGTAACAATGAGCAGTTCTTC.

The rearrangement links TRBV14 to TRBJ2-3, with no clear D. The ends were cut back, 4 bases at V and 0 bases at J, with 11 bases in the middle. The CDR3 has 15 amino acids. CDR1 is SGHDN and CDR2 is FVKESK in the germline V gene. The CDR3 region is CASSPYLSSTDTQYF. Written as DNA, the CDR3 is TGTGCCAGCAGCCCCTACCTTTCTAGCACAGATACGCAGTATTTT.

J is TRBJ2-1 and V is TRBV30; D call uncertain. V lost 8 bases, J lost 0 bases, and 23 bases lay in between. Germline-derived CDR1 and CDR2 are GTSNPN and SVGIG (reference sequence). This CDR3 contains 17 residues. The CDR3 spells CAGWISHSASSYNEQFF. CDR3 DNA sequence: TGTGCCGGGTGGATCTCCCACTCAGCGAGCTCCTACAATGAGCAGTTCTTC.

This clone was counted a few times. The chain employs TRBV27 and TRBJ2-5, with D unclear. From germline, CDR1 is MNHEY and CDR2 SMNVEV (reference sequence). This CDR3 contains 15 residues. The V end was cut by 3 bases, the J end by 7 bases, with 18 bases between. The CDR3 spells CASSFVDGTPGTQYF. DNA of the CDR3: TGTGCCAGCAGTTTTGTGGACGGAACCCCAGGGACCCAGTACTTC.

The rearrangement uses TRBV19 and TRBJ1-5; maybe TRBD1 (6 bases). The CDR3 loop spans 13 amino acids. Trimming pared 10 bases from V and 5 bases from J, leaving 15 bases between. Germline values: CDR1 LNHDA, CDR2 SQIVND (reference sequence). CDR3 nucleotide sequence: TGTGCCACGCAAACAGGGTTGGATCAGCCCCAGCATTTT. Translated, it gives CATQTGLDQPQHF.

CDR3 nucleotide sequence: TGTGCCAGCAGGGACCCGGGACTAGCCATCGAGCAGTACTTC. Amino acid sequence: CASRDPGLAIEQYF. V gene TRBV2 combines with J gene TRBJ2-7; 9 bases are shared with TRBD2. Per the germline V gene, CDR1 is SNHLY and CDR2 is FYNNEI. This CDR3 spans 14 amino acids. With 6 bases clipped from V and 6 bases from J, the junction kept 9 bases outside the gene matches.

V gene TRBV7-6 combines with J gene TRBJ1-2, with no clear D. Germline lookup yields CDR1 SGHVS and CDR2 FNYEAQ. CDR3 length: 13 amino acids. V was cut by 1 base and J by 8 bases, with 11 bases left in between. This CDR3 reads CASSLDREGGYTF. For the CDR3, the DNA is TGTGCCAGCAGCTTAGATAGGGAAGGCGGCTACACCTTC. Full variable domain (rest looked up from reference TRBV7-6 and TRBJ1-2): GAGVSQSPRYKVTKRGQDVALRCDPISGHVSLYWYRQALGQGPEFLTYFNYEAQQDKSGLPNDRFSAERPEGSISTLTIQRTEQRDSAMYRCASSLDREGGYTFGSGTRLTVV.